This TCR beta chain was sequenced in a study of shared clonotypes between healthy human individuals. Study-wide results and limits: Clonotypes that were shared across a handful of donors made up around 4.6% of naive CD4 clonotypes.

Looked up from germline, CDR1 is GTSNPN and CDR2 is SVGIG (reference sequence). Trimming removed 5 bases at V and 2 bases at J, with 12 bases between. The CDR3 length is 13 residues. As for this clone: The antigen remains undetermined.

Cells designated naive CD8 were CD45RO-negative and were positively selected for CCR7, with terminally differentiated effector memory CD45RA+ cells excluded. TCRdb's copy holds only in-frame clones and misses some; the assay was immunoSEQ multiplex PCR. The table has under 2,000,000 clones, 85% to 95% seen once; the top ten hold around 1.2%. Sequencing was performed on naive CD8+ T cells sorted from blood. The J gene is TRBJ1-1, the V gene TRBV30; D is ambiguous. This receptor was obtained from a man between 18 and 29 years old in good health. The CDR3 sequence: CAWDFGSNTEAFF. The CDR3 DNA reads TGTGCCTGGGATTTCGGCAGCAACACTGAAGCTTTCTTT.